This is a list of T cell receptor beta chains from one sample in a study of low-dose radiotherapy and immunotherapy resistance in tumors. TCRdb re-derived calls from the reads in MiXCR, one entry per CDR3 protein. The table shows tens of thousands of distinct CDR3 sequences, with under 20% occurring only once. This specimen was PBMCs, taken before treatment. Receptors originate from a male donor with prostate cancer. The CDR3 runs from the conserved cysteine through the conserved F or W. A D gene is named only where the DNA matches it firmly. Expanded clones get a size class; other rows say once, few or many, or leave the size out.

J gene	clone size	D gene	V gene	CDR3 DNA	CDR3 protein
TRBJ2-7	many	NA	TRBV19	TGTGCCAGTAGTATAGATGCCTCCTACGAGCAGTACTTC	CASSIDASYEQYF
TRBJ2-7	many	NA	TRBV5-1	TGCGCCAGCAGCTTGGCCGCCTCCGATGGGGAGCAGTACTTC	CASSLAASDGEQYF
TRBJ2-1	many	TRBD2	TRBV20-1	TGCAGTGAATATACTATGCTTGGACTAGCGGGCGACGATTACAATGAGCAGTTCTTC	CSEYTMLGLAGDDYNEQFF
TRBJ2-1	many	NA	TRBV7-9	TGTGCCAGCAGCAAAACGGTTATGTCGACAGGAGAATACAATGAGCAGTTCTTC	CASSKTVMSTGEYNEQFF
TRBJ2-6	many	NA	TRBV5-1	TGCGCCAGCCATCAACCGGGCTCTGGGGCCAACGTCCTGACTTTC	CASHQPGSGANVLTF
TRBJ2-7	many	NA	TRBV29-1	TGCAGCGTTCTGGACGACAGAAAGTACTTC	CSVLDDRKYF
TRBJ1-2	NA	NA	TRBV29-1	TGCAGCCCCCCGATCCGGGTACAGGTGACCTTTCGTGGCTACACCTTC	CSPPIRVQVTFRGYTF
TRBJ2-4	NA	NA	TRBV19	TGTGCCAGTAACCGACCCGAGGAAAGCAAGTACTTC	CASNRPEESKYF
TRBJ2-7	many	TRBD2	TRBV4-1	TGCGCCAGCAGCCAAGAATCCGCCGCGACTAGCGGGAGTATCTACGAGCAGTACTTC	CASSQESAATSGSIYEQYF
TRBJ2-1	many	TRBD2	TRBV11-2	TGTGCCAGCAGCTTAGGGGCGGGAGGGGGAGTCAATGAGCAGTTCTTC	CASSLGAGGGVNEQFF
TRBJ2-1	NA	NA	TRBV7-9	TGTGCCAGCAGTCTAGAGGCTGGCCCCAGTGGAGAGCAGTTCTTC	CASSLEAGPSGEQFF
TRBJ1-2	NA	NA	TRBV28	TGTGCCAGCCACCGCGGGGGAGCTAACTATGGCTACACCTTC	CASHRGGANYGYTF
TRBJ2-4	many	TRBD1	TRBV29-1	TGCAGCGTTGAAGCGCCAGGGGGAAACATTCAGTACTTC	CSVEAPGGNIQYF
TRBJ1-1	many	TRBD1	TRBV2	TGTGCCAGCACCCAGGACAGGGGGGGTACTGAAGCTTTCTTT	CASTQDRGGTEAFF
TRBJ2-7	NA	TRBD2	TRBV30	TGTGCCTGGAGTAGACGTAGCGGGGTATACGAGCAGTACTTC	CAWSRRSGVYEQYF
TRBJ2-4	many	TRBD1	TRBV20-1	TGCAGTGCTAGTGCCGGGACAGGACAAGCCAAAAACATTCAGTACTTC	CSASAGTGQAKNIQYF
TRBJ2-7	many	NA	TRBV19	TGTGCCAGTAGTTCCCCGAGCTACGAGCAGTACTTC	CASSSPSYEQYF
TRBJ1-3	many	NA	TRBV5-1	TGCGCCAGCAGCTCCTCCCCGGGAAACTCTGGAAACACCATATATTTT	CASSSSPGNSGNTIYF
TRBJ1-1	many	NA	TRBV20-1	TGCAGTGCTAGAGATCTTCGGGCCCCTATCATGAACACTGAAGCTTTCTTT	CSARDLRAPIMNTEAFF
TRBJ2-7	many	TRBD2	TRBV20-1	TGCAGTGCTAGAGATGGACTAGCGGGGGGATCCTACGAGCAGTACTTC	CSARDGLAGGSYEQYF
TRBJ2-2	many	NA	TRBV6-1	TGTGCCAGCAGTGTTATAACCGGGGAGCTGTTTTTT	CASSVITGELFF
TRBJ2-1	many	NA	TRBV11-2	TGTGCCAGCAGCTTGGACTTCCGATCGAGTGAGCAGTTCTTC	CASSLDFRSSEQFF
TRBJ2-7	many	TRBD1	TRBV29-1	TGCAGCGTTCCGGGACAGGGGGCAGGGGAGCAGTACTTC	CSVPGQGAGEQYF
TRBJ1-3	many	NA	TRBV3-1	TGTGCCAGCAGCCTGGAGTACTCTGGAAACACCATATATTTT	CASSLEYSGNTIYF
TRBJ1-1	many	NA	TRBV19	TGTGCCAGTAGTTCGCGGGACACTGAAGCTTTCTTT	CASSSRDTEAFF
TRBJ2-3	many	TRBD2	TRBV5-1	TGCGCCAGCAGCATTCGGACTAGCGGGGGCACAGATACGCAGTATTTT	CASSIRTSGGTDTQYF
TRBJ1-4	many	TRBD1	TRBV7-2	TGTGCCAGCAGCCATAACAGGGGAGGGGAAAAACTGTTTTTT	CASSHNRGGEKLFF